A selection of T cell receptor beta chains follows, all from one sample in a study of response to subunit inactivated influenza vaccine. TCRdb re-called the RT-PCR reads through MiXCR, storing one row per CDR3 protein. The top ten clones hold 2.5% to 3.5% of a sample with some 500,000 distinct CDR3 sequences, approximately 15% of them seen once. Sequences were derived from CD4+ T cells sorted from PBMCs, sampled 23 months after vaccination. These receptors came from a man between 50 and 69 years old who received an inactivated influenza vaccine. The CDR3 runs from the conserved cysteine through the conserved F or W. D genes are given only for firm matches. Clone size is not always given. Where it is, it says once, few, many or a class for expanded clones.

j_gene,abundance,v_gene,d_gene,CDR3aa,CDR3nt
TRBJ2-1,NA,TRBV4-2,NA,CASSLTTGASSYNEQFF,TGTGCCAGCAGCCTAACCACCGGGGCGAGCTCCTACAATGAGCAGTTCTTC
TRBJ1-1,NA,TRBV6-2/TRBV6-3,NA,CASSYNGERGTEAFF,TGTGCCAGCAGTTACAATGGGGAGAGAGGAACTGAAGCTTTCTTT
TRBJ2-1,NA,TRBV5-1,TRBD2,CASSFTLAGGYNEQFF,TGCGCCAGCAGCTTTACTCTAGCGGGAGGCTACAATGAGCAGTTCTTC
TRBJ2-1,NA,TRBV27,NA,CASSLPPTGRYEQFF,TGTGCCAGCAGTTTACCCCCGACAGGGAGGTATGAGCAGTTCTTC
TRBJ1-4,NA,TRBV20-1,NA,CSARDPWEKLFF,TGCAGTGCTAGAGATCCCTGGGAAAAACTGTTTTTT
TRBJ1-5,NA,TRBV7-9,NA,CASSFGSGNQPQHF,TGTGCCAGCAGCTTTGGGTCCGGCAATCAGCCCCAGCATTTT
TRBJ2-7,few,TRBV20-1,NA,CSARDQGQGLYEQYF,TGCAGTGCTAGAGATCAAGGGCAGGGACTTTACGAGCAGTACTTC
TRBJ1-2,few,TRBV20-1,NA,CSANSGGYVDGYTF,TGCAGTGCCAATTCAGGAGGGTACGTCGATGGCTACACCTTC
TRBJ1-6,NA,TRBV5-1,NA,CASASHGYNSPLHF,TGCGCCTCAGCAAGTCACGGCTATAATTCACCCCTCCACTTT
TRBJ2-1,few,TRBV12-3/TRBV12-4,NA,CASSVRTPPLDEQFF,TGTGCCAGCAGTGTCAGGACACCGCCTTTGGATGAGCAGTTCTTC
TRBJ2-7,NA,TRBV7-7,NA,CASSLGHQRSDEQYF,TGTGCCAGCAGCTTAGGTCACCAGAGAAGCGACGAGCAGTACTTC
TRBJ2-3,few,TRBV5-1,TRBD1,CASSLDRASTDTQYF,TGCGCCAGCAGTCTTGACAGGGCTAGCACAGATACGCAGTATTTT
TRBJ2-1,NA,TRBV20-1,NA,CSGRGGRANEQFF,TGCAGTGGGCGAGGGGGGAGGGCCAATGAGCAGTTCTTC
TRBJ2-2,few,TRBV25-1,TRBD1,CASSGSTGPDTGELFF,TGTGCCAGCAGTGGATCGACAGGGCCGGACACCGGGGAGCTGTTTTTT
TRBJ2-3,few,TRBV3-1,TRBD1,CASSQGQGARTDTQYF,TGTGCCAGCAGCCAAGGTCAGGGGGCTCGCACAGATACGCAGTATTTT
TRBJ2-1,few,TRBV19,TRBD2,CASSGLAGDSGEQFF,TGTGCCAGTAGTGGACTAGCGGGAGATTCGGGTGAGCAGTTCTTC
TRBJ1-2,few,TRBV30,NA,CAWSVLGARNGYTF,TGTGCCTGGAGTGTACTGGGGGCTCGGAATGGCTACACCTTC
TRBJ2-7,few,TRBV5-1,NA,CASSPAKGTYEQYF,TGCGCCAGCAGCCCCGCGAAGGGAACCTACGAGCAGTACTTC
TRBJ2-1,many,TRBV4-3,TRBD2,CASSPRTSGGPYNEQFF,TGCGCCAGCAGCCCAAGGACTAGCGGGGGCCCCTACAATGAGCAGTTCTTC
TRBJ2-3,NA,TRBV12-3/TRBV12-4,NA,CASSSRTGAPTDTQYF,TGTGCCAGCAGTTCGCGCACGGGGGCCCCAACAGATACGCAGTATTTT
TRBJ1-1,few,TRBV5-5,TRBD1,CASSVTGTGGTEAFF,TGTGCCAGCAGCGTGACCGGGACAGGGGGCACTGAAGCTTTCTTT
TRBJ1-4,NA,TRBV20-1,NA,CSARALRDEKLFF,TGCAGTGCTAGGGCTTTGAGGGATGAAAAACTGTTTTTT
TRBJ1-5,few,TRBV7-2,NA,CASSLEIGQPQHF,TGTGCCAGCAGCTTAGAGATAGGTCAGCCCCAGCATTTT
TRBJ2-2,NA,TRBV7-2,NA,CASSQFDTGELFF,TGTGCCAGCAGCCAGTTTGACACCGGGGAGCTGTTTTTT
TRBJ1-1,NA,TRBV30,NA,CAFHTSGRMNTEAFF,TGTGCCTTCCACACCTCCGGACGTATGAACACTGAAGCTTTCTTT
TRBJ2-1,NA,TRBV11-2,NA,CASSLDGVAANEQFF,TGTGCCAGCAGCTTAGACGGAGTAGCGGCAAATGAGCAGTTCTTC
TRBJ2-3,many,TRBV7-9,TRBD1,CASSYLQGFSTDTQYF,TGTGCCAGCAGCTACTTACAGGGGTTCAGCACAGATACGCAGTATTTT
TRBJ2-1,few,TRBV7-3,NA,CASSLTLGPPQGEQFF,TGTGCCAGCAGCTTAACTTTGGGGCCGCCTCAGGGTGAGCAGTTCTTC
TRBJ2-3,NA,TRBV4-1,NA,CASSQFSGTDTQYF,TGCGCCAGCAGCCAATTTAGCGGCACAGATACGCAGTATTTT
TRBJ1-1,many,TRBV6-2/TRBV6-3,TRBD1,CASSYFKGALGTEAFF,TGTGCCAGCAGTTACTTTAAGGGGGCGTTGGGCACTGAAGCTTTCTTT
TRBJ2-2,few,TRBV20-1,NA,CSAIDLHGGELFF,TGCAGTGCTATAGACCTTCACGGCGGGGAGCTGTTTTTT
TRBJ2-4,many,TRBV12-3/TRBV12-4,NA,CASSWDVSSIQYF,TGTGCCAGCAGTTGGGACGTTAGCAGCATTCAGTACTTC
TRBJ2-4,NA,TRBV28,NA,CASSLDLRLAKNIQYF,TGTGCCAGCAGTTTAGACCTCCGGTTAGCCAAAAACATTCAGTACTTC
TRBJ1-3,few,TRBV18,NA,CASSPEISISGNTIYF,TGTGCCAGCTCACCAGAAATAAGTATCTCTGGAAACACCATATATTTT
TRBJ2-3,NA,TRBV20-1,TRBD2,CSAARLAGGDTQYF,TGCAGTGCGGCGAGACTAGCGGGAGGGGATACGCAGTATTTT
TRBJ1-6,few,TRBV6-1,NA,CASSEKLGNSPLHF,TGTGCCAGCAGTGAAAAATTGGGAAATTCACCCCTCCACTTT
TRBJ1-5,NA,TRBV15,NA,CATSREDSRYQPQHF,TGTGCCACCAGCAGAGAGGACAGCCGATATCAGCCCCAGCATTTT
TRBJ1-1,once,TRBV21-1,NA,CAISDTTPNTEAFF,TGTGCCATCTCGGACACGACGCCCAACACTGAAGCTTTCTTT
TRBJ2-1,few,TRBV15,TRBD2,CATSRSGSRGNEQFF,TGTGCCACCAGCAGGAGCGGGAGTAGGGGCAATGAGCAGTTCTTC
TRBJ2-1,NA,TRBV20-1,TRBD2,CSANSGGYNEQFF,TGCAGTGCTAATTCGGGGGGGTACAATGAGCAGTTCTTC
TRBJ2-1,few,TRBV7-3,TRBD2,CASSLTGTSGNEQFF,TGTGCCAGCAGCTTAACCGGGACTAGCGGTAATGAGCAGTTCTTC
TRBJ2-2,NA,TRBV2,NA,CASSALTTGELFF,TGTGCCAGCAGTGCCCTTACTACCGGGGAGCTGTTTTTT
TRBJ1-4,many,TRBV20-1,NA,CSAPAGGALGEKLFF,TGCAGTGCCCCCGCGGGGGGGGCTCTTGGTGAAAAACTGTTTTTT
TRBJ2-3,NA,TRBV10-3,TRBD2,CATGDGGAADTQYF,TGTGCCACAGGGGACGGGGGGGCCGCAGATACGCAGTATTTT
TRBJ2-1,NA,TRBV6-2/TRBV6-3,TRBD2,CASSYDLAGGALSYNEQFF,TGTGCCAGCAGTTACGACCTGGCGGGAGGAGCCCTCTCCTACAATGAGCAGTTCTTC
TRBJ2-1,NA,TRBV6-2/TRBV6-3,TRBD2,CASSFPRGGGDEQFF,TGTGCCAGCAGCTTCCCCCGGGGGGGGGGCGATGAGCAGTTCTTC
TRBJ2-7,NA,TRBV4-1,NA,CASSLRGSTTYEQYF,TGCGCCAGCAGCCTCAGGGGATCAACTACCTACGAGCAGTACTTC
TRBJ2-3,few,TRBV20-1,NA,CSASPTRGDTQYF,TGCAGTGCTAGTCCGACTAGAGGAGATACGCAGTATTTT